This entry concerns a single TCR beta chain. These data belong to a study of blood T cells in healthy people across ages. Study at large: About one barcoded beta molecule per two T cells was captured by template switching.

V was shortened by 6 bases and J by 6 bases, with 14 bases between the two germline ends. Germline-derived CDR1 and CDR2 are KGHSH and LQKENI. The CDR3 totals 13 residues. PCR was performed a second time for about 7 to 12 cycles using a sample-barcoded 5' primer and a J-beta primer mix. TCRdb reanalysed the 5' RACE reads using MiXCR and keeps one entry per CDR3 protein. The table shows about 840,000 distinct CDR3 sequences, with around 29% occurring only once. These data also formed part of another study, on T cells of mothers and their children. As that report states: Material was donated by three healthy Caucasian mothers and their six children. Slightly, though not significantly, more overlap was seen in related than in unrelated mother-child pairs.

V usage is TRBV18 and J usage is TRBJ1-1; D is ambiguous. This TCR was sampled from a woman between 35 and 50 years old in good health. Sequenced input: blood. The CDR3 loop reads CASSLNPGSEAFF. In DNA form, the CDR3 reads TGTGCCAGCTCGCTCAACCCGGGGTCTGAAGCTTTCTTT. Combining the CDR3 with reference TRBV18 and TRBJ1-1 gives the whole variable domain NAGVMQNPRHLVRRRGQEARLRCSPMKGHSHVYWYRQLPEEGLKFMVYLQKENIIDESGMPKERFSAEFPKEGPSILRIQQVVRGDSAAYFCASSLNPGSEAFFGQGTRLTVV.